This T cell receptor (beta chain) stems from a study of a mutant IDH1 vaccine in newly diagnosed glioma. Comment on this clone: The antigen is undetermined.

Time point in this sample: week 11, during vaccination. Every vaccination contained 300 ug of the mutant IDH1 20-mer peptide and was paired with topical imiquimod. Method: immunoSEQ multiplex PCR; TCRdb's copy keeps in-frame clones and lacks some. The table includes around 30,000 clones, 90% detected once. Regarding the study as a whole: Vaccination induced immune responses in roughly 93% of patients.

The TCR originated in a man between 18 and 35 years old with glioma. The sample in question was PBMCs, obtained from a glioma patient whose treatment included an IDH1 peptide vaccine.

CDR3 protein: CASRTGLSYGYTF. The CDR3 DNA follows: TGTGCCAGTAGGACCGGGCTCTCGTATGGCTACACCTTC. This chain links TRBV19 with TRBJ1-2; D is ambiguous. The CDR3 has 13 residues. V lost 6 bases and J 5 bases, leaving 13 bases between the germline ends. Germline CDR1 LNHDA, CDR2 SQIVND (reference sequence).